The clone carrying this T cell receptor beta chain appeared once. In the original workflow: Researchers report that nucleated cell counts were estimated from reference gene primer amplification. The repertoire was sequenced with immunoSEQ multiplex PCR; TCRdb's copy has only in-frame clones and lacks some. V, J and clone size are taken as reported in that table, and D and trimming were inferred from the DNA itself. This sample has 200,000 to 300,000 clones, with about four fifths found just once. These data are taken from a study of blood T cell repertoires in COVID-19. Study-level information: Researchers got acute and convalescent COVID-19 samples from the United States, Italy and Spain. T cells, B-cell-depleted T cells, or PBMCs supplied cDNA or gDNA.

CDR3 size: 13 residues. Germline V gene sequence: CDR1 MNHNS, CDR2 SASEGT. V lost 2 bases to trimming and J lost 8 bases, with 12 bases between them. This rearrangement joins TRBV6-1 to TRBJ1-2; D not certain. The material sequenced was peripheral blood. This receptor was obtained from a man aged 50 or older with acute or convalescent COVID-19. The CDR3 loop is CASSESYQQGYTF. The CDR3 coding sequence is TGTGCCAGCAGTGAAAGTTATCAACAGGGCTACACCTTC.